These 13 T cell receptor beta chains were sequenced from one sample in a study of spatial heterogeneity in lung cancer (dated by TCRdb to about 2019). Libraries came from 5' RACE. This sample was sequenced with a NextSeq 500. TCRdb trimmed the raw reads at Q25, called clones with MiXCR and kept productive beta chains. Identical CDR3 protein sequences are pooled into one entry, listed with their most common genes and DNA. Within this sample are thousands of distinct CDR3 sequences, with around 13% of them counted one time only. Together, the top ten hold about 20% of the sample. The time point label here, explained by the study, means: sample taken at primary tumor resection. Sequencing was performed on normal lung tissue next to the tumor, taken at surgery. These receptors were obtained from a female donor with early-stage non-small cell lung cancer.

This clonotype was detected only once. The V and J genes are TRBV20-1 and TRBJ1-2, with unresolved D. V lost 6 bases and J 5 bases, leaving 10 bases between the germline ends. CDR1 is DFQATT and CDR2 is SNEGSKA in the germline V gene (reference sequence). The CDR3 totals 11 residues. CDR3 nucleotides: TGCAGTGCCCAGAGTTATTATGGCTACACCTTC. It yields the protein CSAQSYYGYTF.

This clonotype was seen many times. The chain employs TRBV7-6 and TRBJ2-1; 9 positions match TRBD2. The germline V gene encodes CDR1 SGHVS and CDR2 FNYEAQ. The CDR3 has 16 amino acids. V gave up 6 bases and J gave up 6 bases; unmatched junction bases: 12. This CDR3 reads CASSFSTSGSLNEQFF. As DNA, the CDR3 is TGTGCCAGCAGTTTTTCGACTAGCGGATCCCTCAATGAGCAGTTCTTC.

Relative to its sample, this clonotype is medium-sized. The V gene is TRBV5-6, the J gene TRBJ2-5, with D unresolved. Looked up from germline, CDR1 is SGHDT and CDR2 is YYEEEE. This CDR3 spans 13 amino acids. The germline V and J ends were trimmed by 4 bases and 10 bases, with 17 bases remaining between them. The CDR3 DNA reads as TGTGCCAGCAGCCGTGGGCCCGCAAGCCGCCAGTACTTC. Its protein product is CASSRGPASRQYF.

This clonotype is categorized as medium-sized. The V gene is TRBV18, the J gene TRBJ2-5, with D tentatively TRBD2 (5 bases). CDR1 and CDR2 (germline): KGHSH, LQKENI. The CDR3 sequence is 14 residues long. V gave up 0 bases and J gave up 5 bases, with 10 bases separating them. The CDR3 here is CASSPPSSRETQYF. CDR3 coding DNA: TGTGCCAGCTCACCACCGTCTAGCCGGGAGACCCAGTACTTC.

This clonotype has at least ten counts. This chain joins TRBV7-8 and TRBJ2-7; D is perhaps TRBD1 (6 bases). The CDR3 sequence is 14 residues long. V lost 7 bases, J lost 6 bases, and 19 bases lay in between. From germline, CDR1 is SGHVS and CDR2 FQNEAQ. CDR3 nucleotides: TGTGCCAGCAACCCGGGCAGGGGAAAGTCCGAGCAGTACTTC. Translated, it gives CASNPGRGKSEQYF.

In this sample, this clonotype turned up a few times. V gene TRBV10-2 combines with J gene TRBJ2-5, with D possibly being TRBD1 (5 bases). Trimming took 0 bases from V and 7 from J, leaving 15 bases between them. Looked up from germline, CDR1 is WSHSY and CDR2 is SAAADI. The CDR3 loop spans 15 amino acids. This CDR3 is CASSESSSGRGTQYF. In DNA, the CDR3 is TGCGCCAGCAGTGAGTCCTCATCAGGGCGTGGGACCCAGTACTTC.

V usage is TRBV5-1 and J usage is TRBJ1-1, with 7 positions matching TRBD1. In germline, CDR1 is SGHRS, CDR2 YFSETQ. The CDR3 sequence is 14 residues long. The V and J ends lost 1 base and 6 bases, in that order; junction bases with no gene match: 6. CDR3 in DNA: TGCGCCAGCAGCTTGAGCCAGGGGGTCTCTGAAGCTTTCTTT. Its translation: CASSLSQGVSEAFF.

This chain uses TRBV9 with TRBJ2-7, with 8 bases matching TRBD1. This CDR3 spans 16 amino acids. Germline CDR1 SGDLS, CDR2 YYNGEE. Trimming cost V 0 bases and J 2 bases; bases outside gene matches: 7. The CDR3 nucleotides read TGTGCCAGCAGCGTAGCAGGGGACAGGCCTACCTACGAGCAGTACTTC. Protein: CASSVAGDRPTYEQYF.

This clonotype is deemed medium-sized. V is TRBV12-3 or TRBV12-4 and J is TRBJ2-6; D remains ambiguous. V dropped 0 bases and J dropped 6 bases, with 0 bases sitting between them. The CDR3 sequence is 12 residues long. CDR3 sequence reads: CASSLAANVLTF. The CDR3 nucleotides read TGTGCCAGCAGTTTAGCGGCCAACGTCCTGACTTTC.

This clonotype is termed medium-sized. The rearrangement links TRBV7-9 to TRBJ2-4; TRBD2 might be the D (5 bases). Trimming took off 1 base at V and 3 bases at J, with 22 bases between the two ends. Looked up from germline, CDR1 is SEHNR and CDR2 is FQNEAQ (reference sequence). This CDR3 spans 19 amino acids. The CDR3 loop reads CASSLERLLIRCGKNIQYF. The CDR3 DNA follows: TGTGCCAGCAGCTTAGAGCGGCTTCTCATCCGCTGCGGCAAAAACATTCAGTACTTC.

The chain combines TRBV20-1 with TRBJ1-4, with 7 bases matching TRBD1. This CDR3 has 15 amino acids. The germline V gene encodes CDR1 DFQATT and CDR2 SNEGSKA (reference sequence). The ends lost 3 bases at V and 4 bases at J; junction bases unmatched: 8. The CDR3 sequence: CSARSPGQDNEKLFF. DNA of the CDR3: TGCAGTGCTAGGAGTCCCGGACAGGATAATGAAAAACTGTTTTTT.

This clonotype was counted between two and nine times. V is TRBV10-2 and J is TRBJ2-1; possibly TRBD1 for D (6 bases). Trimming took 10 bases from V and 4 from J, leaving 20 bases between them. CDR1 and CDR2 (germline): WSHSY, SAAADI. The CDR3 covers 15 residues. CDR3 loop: CATTPAAGAYNEQFF. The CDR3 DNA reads TGCGCCACCACACCGGCGGCAGGGGCATACAATGAGCAGTTCTTC.

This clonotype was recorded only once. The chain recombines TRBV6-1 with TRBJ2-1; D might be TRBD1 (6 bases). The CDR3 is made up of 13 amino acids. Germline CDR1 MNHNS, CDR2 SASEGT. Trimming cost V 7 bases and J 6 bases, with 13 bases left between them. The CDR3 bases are TGTGCCAGCACTGGGGGCGTAATCAATGAGCAGTTCTTC. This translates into CASTGGVINEQFF.